The rows below give T cell receptor beta chains drawn from one sample of a study of immune cell composition in non-small cell lung cancer. Using immunoSEQ multiplex PCR, the repertoire was profiled, and TCRdb retains in-frame clones only, with some absent. The table has around 3,100 clones, 65% to 85% seen once; the top ten hold over 7%. Sequenced material: lung tumor tissue. Receptors originate from a human donor with non-small cell lung cancer. Both conserved end residues are part of each CDR3. The order of the fields is V gene, J gene, CDR3 protein.

v_gene: TRBV29-1
j_gene: TRBJ2-3
CDR3aa: CSVTSGNTDTQYF

v_gene: TRBV15
j_gene: TRBJ2-7
CDR3aa: CATSRDSGQGSPYEQYF

v_gene: TRBV27
j_gene: TRBJ2-2
CDR3aa: CASSLSTGNGELFF

v_gene: TRBV5-5
j_gene: TRBJ1-4
CDR3aa: CASSRTGGDEKLFF

v_gene: TRBV28
j_gene: TRBJ1-5
CDR3aa: CASSGGDNQPQHF

v_gene: TRBV7-9
j_gene: TRBJ2-3
CDR3aa: CASSLDRTGGVNTQYF

v_gene: TRBV28
j_gene: TRBJ2-7
CDR3aa: CASSSTGGPSYEQYF

v_gene: TRBV6-6
j_gene: TRBJ2-7
CDR3aa: CATISGRSYEQYF

v_gene: TRBV9
j_gene: TRBJ2-3
CDR3aa: CASSASGTGGTLIFTDTQYF

v_gene: TRBV6-6
j_gene: TRBJ1-1
CDR3aa: CASSYSGGTEAFF

v_gene: TRBV2
j_gene: TRBJ2-7
CDR3aa: CASLPGPNYEQYF

v_gene: TRBV28
j_gene: TRBJ1-5
CDR3aa: CASSLDRGLNQPQHF

v_gene: TRBV6-5
j_gene: TRBJ2-2
CDR3aa: CASSFQGTGELFF

v_gene: TRBV7-2
j_gene: TRBJ2-7
CDR3aa: CASSLTVSSYEQYF

v_gene: TRBV6-1
j_gene: TRBJ2-7
CDR3aa: CASSSGTSGSYEQYF

v_gene: TRBV28
j_gene: TRBJ1-1
CDR3aa: CASSLWRANTEAFF

v_gene: TRBV5-1
j_gene: TRBJ2-1
CDR3aa: CASRGGQGAFGDSYNEQFF

v_gene: TRBV7-9
j_gene: TRBJ1-1
CDR3aa: CASTPAGVTEAFF

v_gene: TRBV4-2
j_gene: TRBJ2-5
CDR3aa: CASSQDTTGKTQYF

v_gene: TRBV5-1
j_gene: TRBJ1-2
CDR3aa: CASSLDIGGVNYGYTF

v_gene: TRBV4-1
j_gene: TRBJ2-1
CDR3aa: CASSQRYSAGGPENEQFF

v_gene: TRBV5-1
j_gene: TRBJ1-5
CDR3aa: CASSLVPEQPQHF

v_gene: TRBV27
j_gene: TRBJ2-7
CDR3aa: CASSYQAGGTYEQYF

v_gene: TRBV5-1
j_gene: TRBJ2-1
CDR3aa: CASSPRRADEQFF

v_gene: TRBV28
j_gene: TRBJ2-2
CDR3aa: CASRAQGVYTGELFF

v_gene: TRBV14
j_gene: TRBJ1-1
CDR3aa: CASSRQVDTEAFF

v_gene: TRBV7-2
j_gene: TRBJ2-1
CDR3aa: CASAGGRARNEQFF

v_gene: TRBV7-2
j_gene: TRBJ2-5
CDR3aa: CASSPLGQSHQETQYF

v_gene: TRBV6-1
j_gene: TRBJ2-1
CDR3aa: CASSDLASGSIEQFF

v_gene: TRBV5-8
j_gene: TRBJ2-7
CDR3aa: CASDPGAGGVPYEQYF

v_gene: TRBV4-1
j_gene: TRBJ2-1
CDR3aa: CASSQDLAGKNEQFF

v_gene: TRBV6-6
j_gene: TRBJ2-7
CDR3aa: CASSYVAAGGSYEQYF

v_gene: TRBV5-1
j_gene: TRBJ2-3
CDR3aa: CASSFGQNTDTQYF

v_gene: TRBV30
j_gene: TRBJ1-5
CDR3aa: CAWSRRGRDNQPQHF

v_gene: TRBV19
j_gene: TRBJ2-6
CDR3aa: CASTWTALSSGANVLTF

v_gene: TRBV7-8
j_gene: TRBJ2-1
CDR3aa: CASSPISSYNEQFF

v_gene: TRBV6-5
j_gene: TRBJ2-2
CDR3aa: CASTSRGRGTGELFF

v_gene: TRBV28
j_gene: TRBJ2-1
CDR3aa: CASSLNGMGYNEQFF

v_gene: TRBV19
j_gene: TRBJ1-1
CDR3aa: CASSTQGAFTEAFF

v_gene: TRBV30
j_gene: TRBJ2-5
CDR3aa: CAWSGDYKQETQYF

v_gene: TRBV27
j_gene: TRBJ2-2
CDR3aa: CASSRNTGELFF

v_gene: TRBV27
j_gene: TRBJ1-2
CDR3aa: CASRRPGQSYGYTF

v_gene: TRBV25-1
j_gene: TRBJ2-5
CDR3aa: CASSARTRQTQYF